A selection of T cell receptor beta chains follows, all from one sample in a study of blood T cells in healthy people across ages. MiXCR, run by TCRdb on the 5' RACE reads, gives a single entry per CDR3 protein. The profile shows hundreds of thousands of distinct CDR3 sequences, 32% of them singletons. Input material: blood. These receptors originate from a woman of 80 years or more in good health. CDR3s include the opening cysteine and the closing phenylalanine or tryptophan. D genes are given only for firm matches. The size field is filled for only some rows; it gives once, few, many or a size class.

j_gene,v_gene,abundance,len,d_gene,CDR3nt,CDR3aa
TRBJ2-3,TRBV5-1,many,15,NA,TGCGCCAGCAGCTTGGCGGCGACTAGTCCAGATACGCAGTATTTT,CASSLAATSPDTQYF
TRBJ2-5,TRBV20-1,NA,15,NA,TGCAGTGCTAGTCCCGGACAGCGGGACTTTGGGGAGCAGTACTTC,CSASPGQRDFGEQYF
TRBJ2-5,TRBV9,many,14,NA,TGTGCCAGCAGCGTAGGAGGGGTGGGTGAGACCCAGTACTTC,CASSVGGVGETQYF
TRBJ2-3,TRBV10-3,many,14,NA,TGTGCCATCAGTGACGTCGACGGCACAGATACGCAGTATTTT,CAISDVDGTDTQYF
TRBJ2-5,TRBV5-1,once,14,NA,TGCGCCAGCTCCCGGACGGGGCGAGGAGAGACCCAGTACTTC,CASSRTGRGETQYF
TRBJ2-7,TRBV9,many,14,NA,TGTGCCAGCAGCGGGACAGAACCTCCCTACGAGCAGTACTTC,CASSGTEPPYEQYF
TRBJ2-1,TRBV20-1,NA,15,TRBD2,TGCAGTGCTAGTGTGGTAGCGGGATATGACAATGAGCAGTTCTTC,CSASVVAGYDNEQFF
TRBJ2-4,TRBV7-2,many,16,NA,TGTGCCAGCAGCTTAGCACGGTCCCTCGTGGAGGGCATTCAGTACTTC,CASSLARSLVEGIQYF
TRBJ1-4,TRBV10-3,many,15,TRBD1,TGTGCCATCAGGGGACAGCTAAATCCTAATGAAAAACTGTTTTTT,CAIRGQLNPNEKLFF
TRBJ2-1,TRBV29-1,NA,15,TRBD1,TGCAGCGTTATTTATCCGACAGGGTTGAACAATAAGCAGTTCTTC,CSVIYPTGLNNKQFF
TRBJ2-1,TRBV20-1,NA,15,NA,TGCAGTGCTAGGCTTATGGACAGAGACTACAATGAGCAGTTCTTC,CSARLMDRDYNEQFF
TRBJ1-1,TRBV7-9,many,16,NA,TGTGCCAGCAGCTTATGGTTAGTACCGGGGAACACTGAAGCTTTCTTT,CASSLWLVPGNTEAFF
TRBJ1-2,TRBV4-2,many,14,NA,TGTGCCAGCAGCCAAGATAGACGGATGGGTGGCTACACCTTC,CASSQDRRMGGYTF
TRBJ1-2,TRBV2,few,14,TRBD1,TGTGCCAGCAGTGTGGGACAGAGCCCCTATGGCTACACCTTC,CASSVGQSPYGYTF
TRBJ1-2,TRBV7-2,many,15,NA,TGTGCCAGCAGCCAACTGATTAACCCTAACTATGGCTACACCTTC,CASSQLINPNYGYTF
TRBJ2-7,TRBV7-9,NA,15,TRBD2,TGTGCCAGCAGCCCTGGACTAGCGGGTTTCTACGAGCAGTACTTC,CASSPGLAGFYEQYF
TRBJ1-6,TRBV6-1,many,19,TRBD1,TGTGCCAGCAGTCCTCAAACACGGACAGGGGCCACTATTAATTCACCCCTCCACTTT,CASSPQTRTGATINSPLHF
TRBJ2-1,TRBV4-2,many,14,TRBD1,TGTGCCAGCAGCCAGGACGGGACAGGGATTGAGCAGTTCTTC,CASSQDGTGIEQFF
TRBJ2-5,TRBV12-3/TRBV12-4,NA,13,TRBD2,TGTGCCAGCGGCCTAGGGGAGGGGGAGACCCAGTACTTC,CASGLGEGETQYF
TRBJ1-1,TRBV9,many,15,NA,TGTGCCAGCAGCGGGTCTCGGGGGGCGAACACTGAAGCTTTCTTT,CASSGSRGANTEAFF
TRBJ2-1,TRBV12-3/TRBV12-4,many,17,TRBD1,TGTGCCAGCAGTTTAAAGGACAGGTCACCAAGAGACAATGAGCAGTTCTTC,CASSLKDRSPRDNEQFF
TRBJ2-1,TRBV7-2,NA,15,NA,TGTGCCAGCAGCTTGTACGAGGGCCAGTACAATGAGCAGTTCTTC,CASSLYEGQYNEQFF
TRBJ1-4,TRBV30,few,13,NA,TGTGCCTTAACAGCGTCAACTAATGAAAAACTGTTTTTT,CALTASTNEKLFF
TRBJ1-1,TRBV5-1,once,16,TRBD1,TGCGCCAGCAGCTCGACAGGGGGCGCCTTTGCCACTGAAGCTTTCTTT,CASSSTGGAFATEAFF
TRBJ2-1,TRBV20-1,NA,14,NA,TGCAGTGCTAGAGATCAGCGCTACTACAATGAGCAGTTCTTC,CSARDQRYYNEQFF
TRBJ2-1,TRBV20-1,many,14,NA,TGCAGTGCCATGACAGGGAGGGGCTACAATGAGCAGTTCTTC,CSAMTGRGYNEQFF
TRBJ2-1,TRBV12-3/TRBV12-4,few,14,TRBD1,TGTGCCAGCAGTCCCGACAGGGGGCGGAATGAGCAGTTCTTC,CASSPDRGRNEQFF
TRBJ1-4,TRBV5-6,NA,14,NA,TGTGCCAGCACCCTCGGGGGGCGGAATGAAAAACTGTTTTTT,CASTLGGRNEKLFF
TRBJ2-3,TRBV7-2,NA,15,NA,TGTGCCGGCAGCGCCCGGGGGGCCCACACAGATACGCAGTATTTT,CAGSARGAHTDTQYF
TRBJ2-5,TRBV19,many,15,NA,TGTGCCAGTAGTATAGATCGGGTAGGGGGAGAGACCCAGTACTTC,CASSIDRVGGETQYF
TRBJ2-3,TRBV20-1,many,15,NA,TGCAGTGCTAGAACCCAGCAGGGGTACACAGATACGCAGTATTTT,CSARTQQGYTDTQYF
TRBJ2-4,TRBV6-1,NA,16,NA,TGTGCCAGCAGTGAAGGGGGTCCCTCGTCTCAAAACATTCAGTACTTC,CASSEGGPSSQNIQYF
TRBJ2-7,TRBV5-6,many,13,NA,TGTGCCAGCAGCCGGGACCACCCTACCGAGCAGTACTTC,CASSRDHPTEQYF
TRBJ1-2,TRBV12-5,many,13,NA,TGTGCTAGTGGTTTGGGGCAAACCTATGGCTACACCTTC,CASGLGQTYGYTF
TRBJ2-1,TRBV19,NA,14,NA,TGTGCCAGTAGTCCGGGACGGTGGTCCAATGAGCAGTTCTTC,CASSPGRWSNEQFF
TRBJ2-5,TRBV2,many,13,TRBD2,TGTGCCAGCAGACGGGGGGGCGCAGAGACCCAGTACTTC,CASRRGGAETQYF
TRBJ2-5,TRBV20-1,NA,14,NA,TGCAGTGCAACCAGGACAGGAGGGGTAGAGACCCAGTACTTC,CSATRTGGVETQYF
TRBJ1-2,TRBV20-1,few,14,TRBD1,TGCAGTGCCATCGAAATACAGGGGTACTATGGCTACACCTTC,CSAIEIQGYYGYTF
TRBJ1-5,TRBV7-6,NA,15,NA,TGTGCCAGCAGCTTAGTTGCAGGGTTTAATCAGCCCCAGCATTTT,CASSLVAGFNQPQHF
TRBJ2-7,TRBV5-1,many,12,NA,TGTGCCAGCTCGCTAGGGGCCTACGAGCAGTACTTC,CASSLGAYEQYF
TRBJ2-5,TRBV7-2,many,15,TRBD1,TGTGCCAGCAGCTCATGGACAGGGGGGTGGGAGACCCAGTACTTC,CASSSWTGGWETQYF
TRBJ2-7,TRBV7-2,once,16,NA,TGTGCCAGCAGCTTAGTTGGGACACCAACCTCCTACGAGCAGTACTTC,CASSLVGTPTSYEQYF
TRBJ2-1,TRBV9,many,12,NA,TGTGCCAGCAGCGTAGGGTTCAATGAGCAGTTCTTC,CASSVGFNEQFF
TRBJ1-1,TRBV30,NA,11,NA,TGTGCCTGGAACGGGTACACTGAAGCTTTCTTT,CAWNGYTEAFF
TRBJ1-2,TRBV7-9,NA,16,NA,TGTGCCAGCAGCTTAGCGTTGATAGGGGGAAACTATGGCTACACCTTC,CASSLALIGGNYGYTF